The sequence of this TCR beta chain was determined in a study of blood T cell repertoires in COVID-19. V lost 5 bases to trimming and J lost 4 bases, with 12 bases between them. The CDR3 covers 14 residues. CDR1 is MNHEY, CDR2 SMNVEV, per germline (reference sequence). Only in-frame clones appear in the TCRdb table, and some are missing; sequencing was by immunoSEQ multiplex PCR. This table has under 400,000 clones, roughly 90% appearing once. In terms of age and location, participants ranged from roughly 18 to 95 years and lived in around 22 US areas. Participants had their cohort set by participant-reported clinical history.

The sequenced sample consisted of PBMCs or T cells enriched from blood (not recorded which). The chain employs TRBV27 and TRBJ1-5; no definite D call. The receptor was isolated from a woman aged 25 to 39 who had been exposed to COVID-19. Here the CDR3 reads CASSRSDSNQPQHF. The CDR3 coding sequence is TGTGCCAGCAGTCGGTCTGATTCAAATCAGCCCCAGCATTTT.